A selection of T cell receptor beta chains follows, all from one sample in a study of cytomegalovirus exposure and HLA in healthy donors. Assay used: immunoSEQ multiplex PCR; TCRdb lists only in-frame clones, some missing. Of over 120,000 clones listed, just under 85% are singletons. Specimen: PBMCs. The receptors originated from a man aged 25 to 40 in good health and CMV-seropositive. Both conserved end residues are part of each CDR3. A D gene is named only where the DNA matches it firmly. Some rows have no size entry. The others give once, few or many, or a class for an expanded clone.

d_call j_call v_call clone_size cdr3_nt cdr3_aa
TRBD2 TRBJ2-5 TRBV5-6 NA TGTGCCAGCAGCGACGGGACTAGCGGGATCCAGTACCAAGAGACCCAGTACTTC CASSDGTSGIQYQETQYF
NA TRBJ2-7 TRBV18 NA TGTGCCAGCTCACCACCGGACAGCTACGAGCAGTACTTC CASSPPDSYEQYF
TRBD2 TRBJ2-3 TRBV10-3 NA TGTGCCATCAGTGAGTTTAGCGGGGGTCTCACAGATACGCAGTATTTT CAISEFSGGLTDTQYF
TRBD1 TRBJ1-1 TRBV27 NA TGTGCCAGCAGTCCGACAGGGACAGGCGCGACTGAAGCTTTCTTT CASSPTGTGATEAFF
NA TRBJ1-3 TRBV11-3 NA TGTGCCAGCAGCCACGTCGGGGTGTCTGGAAACACCATATATTTT CASSHVGVSGNTIYF
NA TRBJ2-5 TRBV2 NA TGTGCCAGCAGAGACTACTACCAAGAGACCCAGTACTTC CASRDYYQETQYF
TRBD1 TRBJ1-5 TRBV28 NA TGTGCCAGCTTTACAGGGGAAGACAATCAGCCCCAGCATTTT CASFTGEDNQPQHF
TRBD1 TRBJ1-1 TRBV6-5 few TGTGCCAGCAGTAACGACAGGGGGCTGAACACTGAAGCTTTCTTT CASSNDRGLNTEAFF
TRBD1 TRBJ2-1 TRBV7-9 once TGTTCCAGCAGCTTAGAGACAGGGAGCTCCTACAATGAGCAGTTCTTC CSSSLETGSSYNEQFF
NA TRBJ2-3 TRBV19 NA TGTGCCAGTAGCGGTGACACAGATACGCAGTATTTT CASSGDTDTQYF
NA TRBJ2-7 TRBV7-9 NA TGTGCCAGCAGCCAAGGGGGTTCCTACGAGCAGTACTTC CASSQGGSYEQYF
TRBD2 TRBJ2-2 TRBV7-9 NA TGTGCCAGCAGCTCTGCGGGGGGGCCTACCGGGGAGCTGTTTTTT CASSSAGGPTGELFF
TRBD2 TRBJ2-2 TRBV6-1 NA TGTGCCAGCCTGCAAGGACTAGCGGGACTCGGGGAGCTGTTTTTT CASLQGLAGLGELFF
TRBD1 TRBJ1-2 TRBV5-4 NA TGTGCCAGCAGCTTAGCGGGGACAGGGTATAACACCTTC CASSLAGTGYNTF
TRBD1 TRBJ2-7 TRBV18 NA TGTGCCAGCTCACCGATTACAGGGGGCTCTGACGAGCAGTACTTC CASSPITGGSDEQYF
NA TRBJ1-2 TRBV7-9 NA TGTGCCAGCAGCCACCGGGGTTTGCGGAAGCTTCTTAACTATGGCTACACCTTC CASSHRGLRKLLNYGYTF
NA TRBJ1-4 TRBV5-4 NA TGTGCCAGCAGCAACATCGGAGCTAATGAAAAACTGTTTTTT CASSNIGANEKLFF